These 26 T cell receptor beta chains were all obtained from the same sample, sequenced in a study of shared clonotypes between healthy human individuals. The method was immunoSEQ multiplex PCR; TCRdb's version includes in-frame clones alone and lacks a portion of them. The sample gives roughly 1,800,000 clones, about 95% of which show up once; approximately 1.2% is in the top ten. Naive CD8 populations comprised CD45RO-negative cells positively selected for CCR7, excluding terminally differentiated effector memory CD45RA+ cells. The sequenced sample consisted of naive CD8+ T cells sorted from blood. The receptors were sampled from a man between 18 and 29 years old in good health.

This rearrangement joins TRBV6-1 to TRBJ2-1; 7 positions agree with TRBD1. The CDR3 runs 15 residues. V trimming: 11 bases; J trimming: 1 base; junction bases outside the gene matches: 11. Germline V lookup: CDR1 MNHNS, CDR2 SASEGT. Here the CDR3 DNA reads TGTGCCGGAGCCTCCCGACAGGGATCCTACAATGAGCAGTTCTTC. Translated: CAGASRQGSYNEQFF.

The gene calls are TRBV9 and TRBJ2-7; TRBD2 matches 14 bases. The CDR3 is 15 amino acids. Germline loops: CDR1 SGDLS, CDR2 YYNGEE. J was trimmed by 7 bases and V by 4 bases; bases with no gene match: 7. The CDR3 coding sequence is TGTGCCAGCAGCCCGGGACTAGCGGGAGATGGTGAGCAGTACTTC. Protein: CASSPGLAGDGEQYF.

The rearrangement uses TRBV5-8 and TRBJ2-6; 10 positions match TRBD1. Germline values: CDR1 SGHTS, CDR2 YDEGEE. The CDR3 contains 17 residues. Losses at the gene ends were 2 bases for V and 0 bases for J; bases not matched to a gene: 2. The CDR3 DNA follows: TGTGCCAGCAGCTTCCGGGACAGGGGCTCTGGGGCCAACGTCCTGACTTTC. Amino acids: CASSFRDRGSGANVLTF.

This sequence joins TRBV27 and TRBJ1-6; D possibly corresponds to TRBD1 (6 bases). Per germline, CDR1 MNHEY and CDR2 SMNVEV (reference sequence). Trimming removed 6 bases from V and 7 bases from J, with 16 bases in between. The CDR3 length is 15 residues. The CDR3 protein is CASRTGGGSNSPLHF. CDR3 sequence (DNA): TGTGCCAGCAGAACGGGGGGCGGGTCAAATTCACCCCTCCACTTT.

The chain recombines TRBV5-1 with TRBJ2-7, with a tentative D call TRBD1 (5 bases). This CDR3 is built from 14 residues. CDR1 and CDR2 (germline): SGHRS, YFSETQ. Trimming cost V 4 bases and J 3 bases, with 14 bases left between them. The CDR3 is CASSKRGGVYEQYF. The CDR3 DNA follows: TGCGCCAGCAGCAAAAGGGGTGGGGTCTACGAGCAGTACTTC.

V usage is TRBV30 and J usage is TRBJ1-2; a weak D match, TRBD1 (5 bases). Germline assignment: CDR1 GTSNPN and CDR2 SVGIG (reference sequence). Trimming removed 4 bases from V and 2 bases from J, with 8 bases in between. This CDR3 comprises 12 residues. The CDR3 coding sequence is TGTGCCTGGACCCAGGGAAACTATGGCTACACCTTC. Translated, it gives CAWTQGNYGYTF.

Remarks on this clone: Additional DNA sequences in this sample encode the identical CDR3. V usage is TRBV7-9 and J usage is TRBJ2-7; D gene unclear. This CDR3 has 13 amino acids. V lost 3 bases and J 3 bases, leaving 9 bases between the germline ends. The germline V gene has CDR1 SEHNR and CDR2 FQNEAQ (reference sequence). The CDR3: CASSFTESYEQYF. Written as DNA, the CDR3 is TGTGCCAGCAGCTTTACGGAAAGCTACGAGCAGTACTTC.

The rearrangement links TRBV30 to TRBJ2-3; 9 nucleotides match TRBD2. The CDR3 has 14 residues. The J segment lost 4 bases and the V segment lost 1 base, leaving 3 bases of the junction unmatched. Germline values: CDR1 GTSNPN, CDR2 SVGIG (reference sequence). This CDR3 is CAWSGRGGPDTQYF. DNA of the CDR3: TGTGCCTGGAGTGGGCGGGGGGGCCCAGATACGCAGTATTTT. Filled out from reference TRBV30 and TRBJ2-3, the complete variable domain reads SQTIHQWPATLVQPVGSPLSLECTVEGTSNPNLYWYRQAAGRGLQLLFYSVGIGQISSEVPQNLSASRPQDRQFILSSKKLLLSDSGFYLCAWSGRGGPDTQYFGPGTRLTVL.

The chain links TRBV10-2 to TRBJ2-2, with TRBD1 as a possible D gene (6 bases). Germline V gives CDR1 WSHSY, CDR2 SAAADI. The CDR3 is 15 residues long. V gave up 4 bases and J gave up 7 bases, with 16 bases separating them. The CDR3 loop reads CASSGYRELVGELFF. CDR3 DNA: TGCGCCAGCAGTGGGTACAGGGAATTGGTCGGGGAGCTGTTTTTT.

V gene TRBV27 combines with J gene TRBJ2-7; D unresolved. V was cut by 5 bases and J by 2 bases, with 16 bases left in between. There are 15 residues in the CDR3. Germline CDR1 and CDR2: MNHEY and SMNVEV (reference sequence). The CDR3: CASSPWGFMPYEQYF. The CDR3 nucleotides read TGTGCCAGCAGTCCATGGGGTTTCATGCCCTACGAGCAGTACTTC.

As regards this clone: The sample holds other DNA sequences that translate to the same CDR3. This chain connects TRBV28 to TRBJ1-5; unclear D gene. Trimming took 4 bases from V and 0 from J, leaving 7 bases between them. The CDR3 spans 14 residues. Germline V gene data show CDR1 as MDHEN and CDR2 as SYDVKM. The CDR3 DNA reads TGTGCCAGCAGTTGGGTCGGTAGCAATCAGCCCCAGCATTTT. Its translation: CASSWVGSNQPQHF.

This sequence joins TRBV18 and TRBJ2-7; D is unresolved. Trimming removed 4 bases from V and 1 base from J, with 11 bases in between. The CDR3 is 14 residues long. Germline values: CDR1 KGHSH, CDR2 LQKENI. CDR3 bases: TGTGCCAGCTCACGACCACTGGGATCCTACGAGCAGTACTTC. Protein: CASSRPLGSYEQYF.

The genes are TRBV7-9 and TRBJ2-3, with 8 nucleotides matching TRBD2. J lost 6 bases, V lost 5 bases, and 13 bases had no gene match. Germline loops: CDR1 SEHNR, CDR2 FQNEAQ (reference sequence). This CDR3 is built from 16 residues. The CDR3 is CASSRITSGDLDTQYF. CDR3 DNA: TGTGCCAGCAGCCGTATAACTAGCGGTGACCTGGATACGCAGTATTTT.

The V gene is TRBV10-3, the J gene TRBJ1-1; the D gene is possibly TRBD1 (6 bases). Germline CDR1 is ENHRY and CDR2 is SYGVKD. V lost 6 bases and J 1 base, leaving 15 bases between the germline ends. The CDR3 runs 15 residues. The DNA for the CDR3 is TGTGCCATCAGGGAGAAACAGGGAAGGAACACTGAAGCTTTCTTT. Translated, it gives CAIREKQGRNTEAFF.

The chain has TRBV2 and TRBJ2-1, with 11 bases lining up with TRBD2. CDR1 and CDR2 (germline): SNHLY, FYNNEI. This CDR3 region has 17 residues. V lost 3 bases and J lost 4; bases outside the gene matches: 8. Here the CDR3 DNA reads TGTGCCAGCAGTGAGCTAGCGGGGGGTCTACTTTACAATGAGCAGTTCTTC. Translation: CASSELAGGLLYNEQFF.

This chain uses TRBV4-3 with TRBJ2-5; D is possibly TRBD1 or TRBD2 (5 bases each). Germline-derived CDR1 and CDR2 are LGHNA and YSLEER. The CDR3 contains 14 residues. The V and J ends lost 0 bases and 5 bases respectively, with 10 bases between them. CDR3 sequence: CASSQDPGTETQYF. CDR3 nucleotide sequence: TGCGCCAGCAGCCAAGATCCAGGGACGGAGACCCAGTACTTC.

This clone was seen just once. V gene TRBV9 combines with J gene TRBJ2-7; maybe TRBD1 (6 bases). The germline V gene has CDR1 SGDLS and CDR2 YYNGEE. V was trimmed by 2 bases and J by 0 bases, leaving 12 bases between them. This CDR3 is 15 amino acids long. The chain's CDR3 is CASSVGQGPSYEQYF. The CDR3 DNA reads as TGTGCCAGCAGCGTGGGGCAGGGGCCCTCCTACGAGCAGTACTTC.

The chain has TRBV21-1 and TRBJ2-7; TRBD1 is taken as the D call from the table, unchecked against the DNA. TRBV21-1 is given as a pseudogene. This CDR3 comprises 16 residues. CDR3 sequence: CASSTSQAYSSYEQYF. CDR3 nucleotide sequence: TGTGCCAGCAGCACAAGCCAGGCCTACTCCTCCTACGAGCAGTACTTC.

This chain connects TRBV10-1 to TRBJ2-1; 7 positions match TRBD2. CDR1 is WNHNN and CDR2 is SYGVQD in the germline V gene (reference sequence). There are 16 residues in the CDR3. The V segment lost 3 bases and the J segment 7 bases; nucleotides outside the gene matches: 12. CDR3 DNA: TGCGCCAGCAGTGAAACGAAGGCTAGCGGCGAAAATGAGCAGTTCTTC. This sequence encodes CASSETKASGENEQFF.

V gene TRBV27 combines with J gene TRBJ2-1, with a tentative D call TRBD1 (6 bases). There are 15 residues in the CDR3. Trimming left V 3 bases short and J 6 bases short, with 15 bases between. Germline CDR1 MNHEY, CDR2 SMNVEV (reference sequence). CDR3 coding DNA: TGTGCCAGCAGTTTTCAACTCGTAGGGGGCAATGAGCAGTTCTTC. Its protein is CASSFQLVGGNEQFF.

A note on this clone: Additional DNA sequences in this sample encode the identical CDR3. The chain joins TRBV5-6 to TRBJ2-2, with TRBD2 matching 12 bases. The CDR3 is 16 residues long. V lost 3 bases, J lost 1 base, and 1 base stayed unmatched. Germline V gene sequence: CDR1 SGHDT, CDR2 YYEEEE. CDR3 bases: TGTGCCAGCAGCTCGGGACTAGCGGGGAACACCGGGGAGCTGTTTTTT. This sequence encodes CASSSGLAGNTGELFF.

As for this clone: Other DNA sequences in the same sample also yield this CDR3. V and J are TRBV27 and TRBJ2-7; no reliable D call. The germline V and J ends were trimmed by 3 bases and 3 bases, with 9 bases remaining between them. Germline values: CDR1 MNHEY, CDR2 SMNVEV (reference sequence). The CDR3 runs 13 residues. The CDR3 is CASSFGPNYEQYF. In DNA form, the CDR3 reads TGTGCCAGCAGTTTCGGGCCAAACTACGAGCAGTACTTC.

The chain carries TRBV5-1 and TRBJ2-7; TRBD2 aligns across 7 bases. CDR1 and CDR2 from the germline V gene are SGHRS and YFSETQ. This CDR3 has 14 residues. The V segment lost 1 base and the J segment 5 bases; nucleotides outside the gene matches: 6. The CDR3 here is CASSLTLTSDEQYF. The DNA for the CDR3 is TGCGCCAGCAGCTTGACACTTACTAGCGACGAGCAGTACTTC.

Concerning this clone: The sample holds other DNA sequences that translate to the same CDR3. The gene calls are TRBV27 and TRBJ2-7; 7 bases line up with TRBD2. The CDR3 sequence is 13 residues long. V dropped 1 base and J dropped 5; count of bases not matched to a gene: 2. Germline values: CDR1 MNHEY, CDR2 SMNVEV (reference sequence). CDR3 sequence: CASSLWGGHEQYF. For the CDR3, the DNA is TGTGCCAGCAGTTTATGGGGAGGGCACGAGCAGTACTTC.

Regarding this clone: Within the sample, other DNA sequences also encode this same CDR3. The chain is built from TRBV27 and TRBJ2-3; perhaps TRBD2 as D (6 bases). Per the germline V gene, CDR1 is MNHEY and CDR2 is SMNVEV (reference sequence). The CDR3 length is 13 residues. Trimming took 3 bases from V and 6 from J, leaving 10 bases between them. This CDR3 is CASSFGGTDTQYF. The CDR3 DNA is TGTGCCAGCAGTTTTGGGGGGACCGATACGCAGTATTTT.

This clone has just one count. The chain recombines TRBV21-1 with TRBJ1-1. TRBV21-1 is noted as a pseudogene. CDR3 size: 13 residues. CDR3 bases: TGTGCCAGCAGCGACCGACTGAACACTGAAGCTTTCTTT. Translating it yields CASSDRLNTEAFF.